The rows below give T cell receptor beta chains drawn from one sample of a study of T cell repertoires in ileal Crohn's disease. The assay was immunoSEQ multiplex PCR, and TCRdb's table has in-frame clones only and misses some. The sample has roughly 14,000 clones, 65% to 85% seen once; the top ten hold over 6%. Material: ileal tissue. The origin of the receptors is an adult with Crohn's disease. Each CDR3 is given with its conserved first and last residue. The D gene is left open where the match is weak. Clone size is not always given. Where it is, it says once, few, many or a class for expanded clones.

J: TRBJ1-2
V: TRBV6-1
size: NA
D: TRBD1
CDR3: CASSESRDRVNYGYTF
DNA: TGTGCCAGCAGTGAATCCCGGGACAGGGTGAACTATGGCTACACCTTC

J: TRBJ1-6
V: TRBV7-8
size: NA
D: NA
CDR3: CASRFRGKDSPLHF
DNA: TGTGCCAGCAGATTCCGGGGAAAGGATTCACCCCTCCACTTT

J: TRBJ1-1
V: TRBV5-1
size: NA
D: NA
CDR3: CASSRGLQTNTEAFF
DNA: TGCGCCAGCAGCCGGGGACTCCAGACGAACACTGAAGCTTTCTTT

J: TRBJ2-7
V: TRBV6-6
size: NA
D: NA
CDR3: CASRLSGQSYEQYF
DNA: TGTGCCAGCAGGTTATCCGGACAGTCCTACGAGCAGTACTTC

J: TRBJ2-7
V: TRBV6-1
size: NA
D: TRBD1
CDR3: CASRDRGLSPEQYF
DNA: TGTGCCAGCAGAGACAGGGGGCTTTCACCCGAGCAGTACTTC

J: TRBJ1-2
V: TRBV6-1
size: NA
D: TRBD1
CDR3: CASRLGGDGGYTF
DNA: TGTGCCAGCAGACTAGGGGGCGATGGTGGCTACACCTTC

J: TRBJ1-3
V: TRBV5-1
size: NA
D: NA
CDR3: CASSLAGAAGNTIYF
DNA: TGCGCCAGCAGCTTGGCAGGGGCAGCTGGAAACACCATATATTTT

J: TRBJ1-2
V: TRBV6-5
size: NA
D: TRBD1
CDR3: CASRPTGEHYGYTF
DNA: TGTGCCAGCAGGCCGACAGGGGAGCACTATGGCTACACCTTC

J: TRBJ2-5
V: TRBV4-2
size: NA
D: NA
CDR3: CASSPPGQETQYF
DNA: TGTGCCAGCAGCCCACCGGGCCAAGAGACCCAGTACTTC

J: TRBJ2-5
V: TRBV6-6
size: once
D: NA
CDR3: CASSPGEYQETQYF
DNA: TGTGCCAGCAGCCCGGGGGAGTACCAAGAGACCCAGTACTTC

J: TRBJ2-7
V: TRBV5-5
size: NA
D: TRBD1
CDR3: CASRRQGLGNEQYF
DNA: TGTGCCAGCAGAAGACAGGGTCTTGGGAACGAGCAGTACTTC

J: TRBJ1-5
V: TRBV2
size: NA
D: TRBD1
CDR3: CASSPPGTGNQPQHF
DNA: TGTGCCAGCAGTCCTCCCGGGACAGGGAATCAGCCCCAGCATTTT

J: TRBJ1-5
V: TRBV29-1
size: NA
D: TRBD1
CDR3: CSIAGTGNQPQHF
DNA: TGCAGCATTGCCGGGACAGGGAATCAGCCCCAGCATTTT

J: TRBJ1-4
V: TRBV9
size: NA
D: NA
CDR3: CASSPNPSPGAKLFF
DNA: TGTGCCAGCAGCCCTAACCCCTCGCCAGGGGCAAAACTGTTTTTT

J: TRBJ2-3
V: TRBV5-1
size: once
D: TRBD2
CDR3: CASSLTIQAGVFDTQYF
DNA: TGCGCCAGCAGCTTGACCATCCAGGCGGGAGTCTTTGATACGCAGTATTTT

J: TRBJ2-2
V: TRBV5-1
size: NA
D: NA
CDR3: CASSLEPRTANTGELFF
DNA: TGCGCCAGCAGCTTGGAGCCCCGGACAGCGAACACCGGGGAGCTGTTTTTT

J: TRBJ2-7
V: TRBV12-5
size: NA
D: TRBD1
CDR3: CASGLASGTGTSYEQYF
DNA: TGTGCTAGTGGTCTCGCGTCCGGGACAGGGACGTCCTACGAGCAGTACTTC

J: TRBJ2-7
V: TRBV9
size: NA
D: NA
CDR3: CASSVSGEMGSEQYF
DNA: TGTGCCAGCAGCGTGTCGGGAGAAATGGGGAGCGAGCAGTACTTC

J: TRBJ1-2
V: TRBV2
size: medium-sized
D: TRBD1
CDR3: CASSDLGTGGGGAYGYTF
DNA: TGTGCCAGCAGTGATCTTGGGACAGGGGGCGGTGGGGCCTATGGCTACACCTTC

J: TRBJ2-3
V: TRBV6-5
size: NA
D: NA
CDR3: CASSPTQGTDTQYF
DNA: TGTGCCAGCAGCCCTACTCAGGGGACAGATACGCAGTATTTT

J: TRBJ1-2
V: TRBV7-8
size: NA
D: TRBD1
CDR3: CASSLATGQYGYTF
DNA: TGTGCCAGCAGCTTAGCGACAGGGCAATATGGCTACACCTTC

J: TRBJ1-6
V: TRBV7-2
size: NA
D: NA
CDR3: CASSLVRNSPLHF
DNA: TGTGCCAGCAGCTTAGTTCGGAATTCACCCCTCCACTTT

J: TRBJ1-2
V: TRBV5-1
size: NA
D: TRBD1
CDR3: CASGGDRANYGYTF
DNA: TGCGCCAGCGGGGGGGACAGGGCTAACTATGGCTACACCTTC

J: TRBJ1-2
V: TRBV6-1
size: NA
D: NA
CDR3: CASSEYIGAATRDGYTF
DNA: TGTGCCAGCAGTGAATATATAGGAGCTGCAACCCGGGATGGCTACACCTTC

J: TRBJ2-1
V: TRBV6-5
size: NA
D: TRBD1
CDR3: CASAVEGQGNNEQFF
DNA: TGTGCCAGCGCAGTGGAGGGACAGGGCAACAATGAGCAGTTCTTC

J: TRBJ2-5
V: TRBV9
size: NA
D: TRBD2
CDR3: CASSVSGGQETQYF
DNA: TGTGCCAGCAGCGTATCGGGGGGGCAAGAGACCCAGTACTTC

J: TRBJ2-1
V: TRBV5-1
size: NA
D: TRBD2
CDR3: CASSLMLAGGGGEQFF
DNA: TGCGCCAGCAGCTTGATGCTAGCGGGGGGCGGTGGTGAGCAGTTCTTC

J: TRBJ2-2
V: TRBV7-3
size: NA
D: TRBD1
CDR3: CASSGDRGRGTGELFF
DNA: TGTGCCAGCAGCGGGGACAGGGGGCGAGGGACCGGGGAGCTGTTTTTT

J: TRBJ2-3
V: TRBV2
size: NA
D: TRBD2
CDR3: CASLAGEGTDTQYF
DNA: TGTGCCAGTTTAGCGGGGGAGGGGACAGATACGCAGTATTTT

J: TRBJ2-7
V: TRBV19
size: NA
D: NA
CDR3: CASSNTGYEQYF
DNA: TGTGCCAGTAGTAACACAGGGTACGAGCAGTACTTC

J: TRBJ1-5
V: TRBV28
size: NA
D: NA
CDR3: CASSLSRVGQPQHF
DNA: TGTGCCAGCAGTTTATCACGGGTTGGCCAGCCCCAGCATTTT

J: TRBJ2-3
V: TRBV10-3
size: NA
D: TRBD1
CDR3: CAIMTGGIDTQYF
DNA: TGTGCCATTATGACAGGGGGGATAGATACGCAGTATTTT

J: TRBJ2-6
V: TRBV19
size: NA
D: NA
CDR3: CASSILTTGANVLTF
DNA: TGTGCCAGTAGTATACTAACGACTGGGGCCAACGTCCTGACTTTC

J: TRBJ2-2
V: TRBV5-1
size: once
D: TRBD2
CDR3: CASSIGTSGAGELFF
DNA: TGCGCCAGCAGCATAGGGACTAGCGGGGCCGGGGAGCTGTTTTTT

J: TRBJ1-1
V: TRBV6-6
size: NA
D: NA
CDR3: CAISAGSNTEAFF
DNA: TGTGCCATCTCCGCAGGGTCCAACACTGAAGCTTTCTTT

J: TRBJ2-1
V: TRBV5-5
size: NA
D: TRBD2
CDR3: CASSFGLANNEQFF
DNA: TGTGCCAGCAGCTTTGGACTAGCGAACAATGAGCAGTTCTTC

J: TRBJ2-3
V: TRBV27
size: NA
D: NA
CDR3: CASSLGRGPSSTDTQYF
DNA: TGTGCCAGCAGTTTAGGGCGGGGGCCTTCTAGCACAGATACGCAGTATTTT